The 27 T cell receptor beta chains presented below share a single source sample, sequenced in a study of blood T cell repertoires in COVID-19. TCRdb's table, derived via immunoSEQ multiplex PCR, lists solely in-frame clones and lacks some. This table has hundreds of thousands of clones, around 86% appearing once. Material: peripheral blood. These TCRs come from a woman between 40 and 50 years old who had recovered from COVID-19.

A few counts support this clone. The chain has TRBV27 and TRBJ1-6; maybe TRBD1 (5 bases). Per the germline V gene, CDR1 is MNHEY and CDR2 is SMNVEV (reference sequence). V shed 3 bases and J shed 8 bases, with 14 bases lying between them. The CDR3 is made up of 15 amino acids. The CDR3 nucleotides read TGTGCCAGCAGTTTCGGGGGATGGGGGGATTCACCCCTCCACTTT. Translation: CASSFGGWGDSPLHF.

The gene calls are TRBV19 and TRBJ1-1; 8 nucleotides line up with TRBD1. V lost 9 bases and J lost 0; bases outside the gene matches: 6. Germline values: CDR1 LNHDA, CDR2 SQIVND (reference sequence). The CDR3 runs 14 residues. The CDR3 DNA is TGTGCCAGCCGGGACAGGTTAATGAACACTGAAGCTTTCTTT. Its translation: CASRDRLMNTEAFF.

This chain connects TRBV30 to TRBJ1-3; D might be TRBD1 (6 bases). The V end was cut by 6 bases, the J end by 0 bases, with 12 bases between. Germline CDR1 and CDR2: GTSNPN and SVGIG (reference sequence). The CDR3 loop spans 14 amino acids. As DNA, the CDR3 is TGTGCCTGTGAACAGGGCATCTCTGGAAACACCATATATTTT. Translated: CACEQGISGNTIYF.

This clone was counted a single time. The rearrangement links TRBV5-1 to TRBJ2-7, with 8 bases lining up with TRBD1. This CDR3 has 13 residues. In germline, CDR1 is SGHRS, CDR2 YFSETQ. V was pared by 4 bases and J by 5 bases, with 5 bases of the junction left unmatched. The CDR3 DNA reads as TGCGCCAGCAGCGGACAGGGTATCGACGAGCAGTACTTC. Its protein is CASSGQGIDEQYF.

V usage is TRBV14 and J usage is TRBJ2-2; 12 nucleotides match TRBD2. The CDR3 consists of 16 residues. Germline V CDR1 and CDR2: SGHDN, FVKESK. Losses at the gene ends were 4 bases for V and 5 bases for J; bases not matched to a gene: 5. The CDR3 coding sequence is TGTGCCAGCAGCCCGACTAGCGGGGGAACAACCGGGGAGCTGTTTTTT. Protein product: CASSPTSGGTTGELFF.

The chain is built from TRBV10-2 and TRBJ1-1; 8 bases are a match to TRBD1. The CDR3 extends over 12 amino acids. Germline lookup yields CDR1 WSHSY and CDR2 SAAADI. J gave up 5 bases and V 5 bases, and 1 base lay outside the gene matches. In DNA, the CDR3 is TGCGCCAGCAGTTACAGGGGGACTGAAGCTTTCTTT. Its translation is CASSYRGTEAFF.

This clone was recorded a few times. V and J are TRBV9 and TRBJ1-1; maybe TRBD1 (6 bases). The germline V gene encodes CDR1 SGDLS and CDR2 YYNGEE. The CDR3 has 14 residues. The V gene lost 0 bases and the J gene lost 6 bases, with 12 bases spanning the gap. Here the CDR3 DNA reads TGTGCCAGCAGCGTAGGACAGGAGGCCCCTGAAGCTTTCTTT. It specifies CASSVGQEAPEAFF. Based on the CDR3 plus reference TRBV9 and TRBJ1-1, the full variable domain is DSGVTQTPKHLITATGQRVTLRCSPRSGDLSVYWYQQSLDQGLQFLIQYYNGEERAKGNILERFSAQQFPDLHSELNLSSLELGDSALYFCASSVGQEAPEAFFGQGTRLTVV.

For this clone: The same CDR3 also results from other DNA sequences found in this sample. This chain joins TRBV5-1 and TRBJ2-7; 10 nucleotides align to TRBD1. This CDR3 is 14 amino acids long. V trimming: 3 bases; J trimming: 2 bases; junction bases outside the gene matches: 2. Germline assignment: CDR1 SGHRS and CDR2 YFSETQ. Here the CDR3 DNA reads TGCGCCAGCAGCTGGACAGGGGGAACCTACGAGCAGTACTTC. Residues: CASSWTGGTYEQYF.

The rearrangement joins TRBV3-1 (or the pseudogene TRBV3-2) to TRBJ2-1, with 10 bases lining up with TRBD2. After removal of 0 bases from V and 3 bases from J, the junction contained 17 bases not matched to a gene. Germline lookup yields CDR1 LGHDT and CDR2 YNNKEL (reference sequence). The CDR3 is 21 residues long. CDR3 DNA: TGTGCCAGCAGCCAAGATCGGGCCAGCGGGGGGGTCCTGGGGATCTACAATGAGCAGTTCTTC. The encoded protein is CASSQDRASGGVLGIYNEQFF.

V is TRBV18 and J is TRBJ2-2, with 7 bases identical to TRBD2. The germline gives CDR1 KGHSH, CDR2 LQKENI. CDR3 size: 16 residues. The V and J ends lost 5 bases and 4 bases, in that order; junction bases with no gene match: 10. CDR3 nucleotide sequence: TGTGCCAGCTCAATTCTGGCGGGGGACCTCACCGGGGAGCTGTTTTTT. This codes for CASSILAGDLTGELFF. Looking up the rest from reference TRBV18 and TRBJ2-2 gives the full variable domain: NAGVMQNPRHLVRRRGQEARLRCSPMKGHSHVYWYRQLPEEGLKFMVYLQKENIIDESGMPKERFSAEFPKEGPSILRIQQVVRGDSAAYFCASSILAGDLTGELFFGEGSRLTVL.

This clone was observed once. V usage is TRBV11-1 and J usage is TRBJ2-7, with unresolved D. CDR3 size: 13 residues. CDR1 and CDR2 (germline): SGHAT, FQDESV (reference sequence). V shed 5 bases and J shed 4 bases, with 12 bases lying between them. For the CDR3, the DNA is TGTGCCAGCAGCCCCCGGTTTCATTACGAGCAGTACTTC. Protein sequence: CASSPRFHYEQYF.

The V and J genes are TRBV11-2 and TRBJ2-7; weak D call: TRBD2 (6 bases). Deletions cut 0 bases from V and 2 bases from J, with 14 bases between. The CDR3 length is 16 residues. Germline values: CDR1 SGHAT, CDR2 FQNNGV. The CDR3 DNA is TGTGCCAGCAGCTTAGATCCGGGGGTAGGAACCTACGAGCAGTACTTC. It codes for CASSLDPGVGTYEQYF. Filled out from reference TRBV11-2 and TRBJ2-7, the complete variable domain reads EAGVAQSPRYKIIEKRQSVAFWCNPISGHATLYWYQQILGQGPKLLIQFQNNGVVDDSQLPKDRFSAERLKGVDSTLKIQPAKLEDSAVYLCASSLDPGVGTYEQYFGPGTRLTVT.

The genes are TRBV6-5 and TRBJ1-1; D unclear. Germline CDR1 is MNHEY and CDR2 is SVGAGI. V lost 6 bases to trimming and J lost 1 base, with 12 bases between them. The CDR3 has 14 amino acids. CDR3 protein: CASSLLRGNTEAFF. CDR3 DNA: TGTGCCAGCAGCCTACTCCGGGGGAACACTGAAGCTTTCTTT.

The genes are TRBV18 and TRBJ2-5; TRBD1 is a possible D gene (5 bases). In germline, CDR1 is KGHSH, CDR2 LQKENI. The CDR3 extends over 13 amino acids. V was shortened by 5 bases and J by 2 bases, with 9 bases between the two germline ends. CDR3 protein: CASSVRVQETQYF. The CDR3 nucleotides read TGTGCCAGCTCAGTCAGGGTTCAAGAGACCCAGTACTTC.

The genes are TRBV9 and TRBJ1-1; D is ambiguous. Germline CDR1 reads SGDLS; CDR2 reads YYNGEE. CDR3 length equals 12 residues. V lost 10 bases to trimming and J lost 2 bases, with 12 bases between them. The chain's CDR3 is CAPNGVNTEAFF. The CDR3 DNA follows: TGTGCCCCAAACGGTGTCAACACTGAAGCTTTCTTT.

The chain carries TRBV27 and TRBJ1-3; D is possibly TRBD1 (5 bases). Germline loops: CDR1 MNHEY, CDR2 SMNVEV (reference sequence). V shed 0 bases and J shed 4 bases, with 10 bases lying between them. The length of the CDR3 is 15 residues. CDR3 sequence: CASSLSGATGNTIYF. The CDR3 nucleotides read TGTGCCAGCAGTTTATCAGGGGCAACCGGAAACACCATATATTTT.

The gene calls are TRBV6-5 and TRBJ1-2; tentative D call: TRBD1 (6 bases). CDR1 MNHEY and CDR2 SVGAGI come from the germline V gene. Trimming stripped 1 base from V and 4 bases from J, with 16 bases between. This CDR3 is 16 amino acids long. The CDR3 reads CASSYFGVGQLYGYTF. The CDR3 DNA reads TGTGCCAGCAGTTACTTCGGAGTTGGACAGCTCTATGGCTACACCTTC.

DNA for the CDR3: TGTGCCAGCAGTCGACCGGGACAGGGGTTCGATGAGCAGTTCTTC. Translation gives CASSRPGQGFDEQFF. The chain carries TRBV6-6 and TRBJ2-1; 10 bases agree with TRBD1. CDR1 and CDR2 from the germline V gene are MNHNY and SVGAGI (reference sequence). The junction had 9 bases not matched to a gene; V was cut back by 5 bases and J by 8 bases. The CDR3 runs to 15 residues.

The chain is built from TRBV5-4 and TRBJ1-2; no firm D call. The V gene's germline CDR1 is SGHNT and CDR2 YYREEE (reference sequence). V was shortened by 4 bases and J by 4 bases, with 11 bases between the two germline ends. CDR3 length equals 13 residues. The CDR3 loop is CASSVTLGYGYTF. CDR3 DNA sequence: TGTGCCAGCAGCGTGACACTTGGCTATGGCTACACCTTC.

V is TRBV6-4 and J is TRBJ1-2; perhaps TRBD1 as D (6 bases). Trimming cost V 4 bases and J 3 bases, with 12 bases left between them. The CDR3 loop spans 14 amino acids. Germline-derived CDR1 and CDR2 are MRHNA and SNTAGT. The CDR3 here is CASSAQPGDYGYTF. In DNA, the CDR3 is TGTGCCAGCAGTGCCCAACCAGGGGACTATGGCTACACCTTC.

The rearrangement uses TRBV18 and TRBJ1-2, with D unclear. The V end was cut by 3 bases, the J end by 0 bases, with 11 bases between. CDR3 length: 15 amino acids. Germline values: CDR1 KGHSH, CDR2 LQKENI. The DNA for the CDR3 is TGTGCCAGCTCACCCGGGAGTACCCCTAACTATGGCTACACCTTC. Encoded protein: CASSPGSTPNYGYTF. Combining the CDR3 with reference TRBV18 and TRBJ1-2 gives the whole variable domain NAGVMQNPRHLVRRRGQEARLRCSPMKGHSHVYWYRQLPEEGLKFMVYLQKENIIDESGMPKERFSAEFPKEGPSILRIQQVVRGDSAAYFCASSPGSTPNYGYTFGSGTRLTVV.

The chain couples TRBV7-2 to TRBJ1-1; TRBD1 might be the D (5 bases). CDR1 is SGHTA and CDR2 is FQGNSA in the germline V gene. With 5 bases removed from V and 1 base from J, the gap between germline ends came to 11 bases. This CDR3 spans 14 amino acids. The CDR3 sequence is CASSGRVENTEAFF. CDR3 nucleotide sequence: TGTGCCAGCAGCGGCAGGGTCGAGAACACTGAAGCTTTCTTT. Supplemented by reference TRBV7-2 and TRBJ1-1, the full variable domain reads GAGVSQSPSNKVTEKGKDVELRCDPISGHTALYWYRQSLGQGLEFLIYFQGNSAPDKSGLPSDRFSAERTGGSVSTLTIQRTQQEDSAVYLCASSGRVENTEAFFGQGTRLTVV.

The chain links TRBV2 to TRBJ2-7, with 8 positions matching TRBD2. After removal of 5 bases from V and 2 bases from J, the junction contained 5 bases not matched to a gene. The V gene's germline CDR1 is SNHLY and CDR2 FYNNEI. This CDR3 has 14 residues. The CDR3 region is CASSRTGGAYEQYF. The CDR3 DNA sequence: TGTGCCAGCAGTCGTACGGGGGGGGCCTACGAGCAGTACTTC. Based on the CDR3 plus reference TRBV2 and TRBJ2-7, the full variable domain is EPEVTQTPSHQVTQMGQEVILRCVPISNHLYFYWYRQILGQKVEFLVSFYNNEISEKSEIFDDQFSVERPDGSNFTLKIRSTKLEDSAMYFCASSRTGGAYEQYFGPGTRLTVT.

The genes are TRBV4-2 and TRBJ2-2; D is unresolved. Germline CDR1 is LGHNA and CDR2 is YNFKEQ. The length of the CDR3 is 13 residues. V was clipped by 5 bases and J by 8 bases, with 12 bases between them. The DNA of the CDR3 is TGTGCCAGCAGCTGGGTCTCGGGTGGGGAGCTGTTTTTT. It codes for CASSWVSGGELFF.

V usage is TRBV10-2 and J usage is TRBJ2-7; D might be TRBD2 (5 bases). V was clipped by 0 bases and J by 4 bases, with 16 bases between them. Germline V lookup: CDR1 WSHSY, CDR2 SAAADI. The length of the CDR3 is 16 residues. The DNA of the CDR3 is TGCGCCAGCAGTGAGTCTGGTGGGCCCCGGAGGTACGAGCAGTACTTC. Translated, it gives CASSESGGPRRYEQYF.

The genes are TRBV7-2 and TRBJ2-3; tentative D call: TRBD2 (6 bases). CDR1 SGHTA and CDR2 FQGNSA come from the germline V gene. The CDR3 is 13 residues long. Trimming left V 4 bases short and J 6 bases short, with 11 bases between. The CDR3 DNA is TGTGCCAGCAGCTGGGACTCCTTGGATACGCAGTATTTT. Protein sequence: CASSWDSLDTQYF.

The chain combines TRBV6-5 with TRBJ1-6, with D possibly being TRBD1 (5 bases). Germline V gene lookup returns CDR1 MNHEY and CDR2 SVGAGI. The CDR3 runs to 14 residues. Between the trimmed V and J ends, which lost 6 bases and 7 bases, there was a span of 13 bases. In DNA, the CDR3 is TGTGCCAGCAGCGCGGGGGGGGACAATTCACCCCTCCACTTT. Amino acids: CASSAGGDNSPLHF.